What follows are 5 T cell receptor beta chains derived from one specimen sequenced in a study of T cell repertoires in cytomegalovirus infection. TCRdb re-called the reads through MiXCR, storing one row per CDR3 protein. The sample has 700,000 to 950,000 distinct CDR3 sequences, over 25% seen once. No antigen has been identified for these receptors. This material consisted of cultured CD8+ T cells from PBMCs, taken from culture after CMV antigen stimulation. These receptors all come from a human donor in good health (CMV status not recorded). Some clones in this sample may be carry-over from other donors' samples.

V usage is TRBV18 and J usage is TRBJ1-5; possibly TRBD1 for D (6 bases). The germline V gene has CDR1 KGHSH and CDR2 LQKENI. This CDR3 spans 17 amino acids. Trimming cost V 2 bases and J 1 base, with 15 bases left between them. The CDR3 spells CASSPSPSGASNQPQHF. The CDR3 DNA sequence: TGTGCCAGCTCACCAAGCCCGTCAGGGGCCAGCAATCAGCCCCAGCATTTT.

This clonotype was picked up a small number of times. The CDR3 coding sequence is TGTGCCAGCAGTAAAGGGGGCGAGCAGTACTTC. It yields the protein CASSKGGEQYF. The chain couples TRBV27 to TRBJ2-7, with D tentatively TRBD1 (6 bases). The ends were cut back, 5 bases at V and 6 bases at J, with 8 bases in the middle. Germline CDR1 is MNHEY and CDR2 is SMNVEV (reference sequence). This CDR3 comprises 11 residues.

This clonotype was counted only a few times. The chain recombines TRBV6-5 with TRBJ2-5, with 8 bases fitting TRBD2. V trimming: 0 bases; J trimming: 3 bases; junction bases outside the gene matches: 3. Germline loops: CDR1 MNHEY, CDR2 SVGAGI. The CDR3 sequence is 15 residues long. The CDR3 nucleotides are TGTGCCAGCAGTTACTCAGAAGCGGGGGAAGAGACCCAGTACTTC. It translates to CASSYSEAGEETQYF.

This clonotype has only a few counts. The chain links TRBV19 to TRBJ1-5; D unclear. Germline V gives CDR1 LNHDA, CDR2 SQIVND (reference sequence). V was cut by 1 base and J by 0 bases, with 7 bases left in between. CDR3 length: 15 amino acids. CDR3 bases: TGTGCCAGTAGTATAGTCCCCGGTAGCAATCAGCCCCAGCATTTT. Translated, it gives CASSIVPGSNQPQHF.

This rearrangement joins TRBV28 to TRBJ1-2; a possible D gene is TRBD1 (6 bases). Trimming left V 3 bases short and J 4 bases short, with 21 bases between. Germline values: CDR1 MDHEN, CDR2 SYDVKM. The CDR3 is made up of 17 amino acids. CDR3 in DNA: TGTGCCAGCAGTTTTCCGGGACAAGACGTCTATACCTATGGCTACACCTTC. Protein sequence: CASSFPGQDVYTYGYTF.